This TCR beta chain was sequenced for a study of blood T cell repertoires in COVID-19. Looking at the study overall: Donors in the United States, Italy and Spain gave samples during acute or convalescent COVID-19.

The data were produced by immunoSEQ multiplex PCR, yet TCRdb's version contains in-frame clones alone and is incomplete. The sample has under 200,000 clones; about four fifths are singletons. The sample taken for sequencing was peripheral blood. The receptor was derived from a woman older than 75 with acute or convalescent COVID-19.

CDR3 residues: CASSLATVMSDTQYF. In nucleotides, the CDR3 is TGCGCCAGCAGCTTGGCGACAGTTATGTCGGATACGCAGTATTTT. The chain links TRBV5-1 to TRBJ2-3; D possibly corresponds to TRBD1 (5 bases). Deletions cut 0 bases from V and 6 bases from J, with 14 bases between. Germline CDR1 and CDR2: SGHRS and YFSETQ. This CDR3 contains 15 residues.